Here is one T cell receptor (beta chain) with its context. The antigen remains unidentified. The length of the CDR3 is 14 residues. The germline V gene encodes CDR1 MNHNY and CDR2 SVGAGI (reference sequence). Trimming shortened V by 2 bases and J by 6 bases, and 11 bases separated the two germline ends. The data originate from a study of T-cell memory formation after mild COVID-19. TCRdb re-analysed the 5' RACE reads in MiXCR, keeping a single row per CDR3 protein. This table has under 550,000 distinct CDR3 sequences, about 20% appearing once. Findings and caveats of the study: Some responding clones appeared in pre-infection memory, suggesting cross-reactive memory joined.

The gene calls are TRBV6-6 and TRBJ1-5; possible D gene TRBD1, 6 bases. Material for sequencing was PBMCs or a T cell subset sorted from them (not recorded which). The receptor's source is an adult woman who had mild COVID-19 (a few samples of this study predate the infection). Cell type and time point are not known. The CDR3 reads CASSYGGGSQPQHF. CDR3 DNA: TGTGCCAGCAGTTACGGGGGGGGCAGTCAGCCCCAGCATTTT.